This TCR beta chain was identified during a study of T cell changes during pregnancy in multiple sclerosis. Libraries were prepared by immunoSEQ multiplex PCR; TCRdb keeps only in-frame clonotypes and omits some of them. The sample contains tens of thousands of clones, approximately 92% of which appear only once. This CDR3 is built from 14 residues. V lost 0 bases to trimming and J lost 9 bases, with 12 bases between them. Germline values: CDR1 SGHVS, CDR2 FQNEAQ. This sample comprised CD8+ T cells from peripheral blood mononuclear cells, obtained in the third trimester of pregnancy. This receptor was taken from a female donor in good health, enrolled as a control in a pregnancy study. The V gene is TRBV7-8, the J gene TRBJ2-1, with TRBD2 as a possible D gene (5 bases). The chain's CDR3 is CASSLARGRSEQFF. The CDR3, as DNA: TGTGCCAGCAGCTTAGCCCGGGGAAGGAGTGAGCAGTTCTTC. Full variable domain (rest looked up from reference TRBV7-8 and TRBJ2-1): GAGVSQSPRYKVAKRGQDVALRCDPISGHVSLFWYQQALGQGPEFLTYFQNEAQLDKSGLPSDRFFAERPEGSVSTLKIQRTQQEDSAVYLCASSLARGRSEQFFGPGTRLTVL.